This TCR beta chain derives from a study of shared clonotypes between healthy human individuals. Study overall: The study drew on a couple of women and three men aged 18 to 49 as donors. The study, taken as a whole, reports: Read depth was anticipated to influence clonotype sharing among donors. The four-donor shared clonotypes exceeded non-shared clonotypes in generation probability, with non-shared ones scoring lower.

This clone showed up just a few times. Antigen: not known. The method was immunoSEQ multiplex PCR; TCRdb's version includes in-frame clones alone and lacks a portion of them. The profile shows around 2.1 million clones, about 92% of them singletons. The CDR3 runs 11 residues. V gave up 3 bases and J gave up 5 bases, with 3 bases separating them. Looked up from germline, CDR1 is SEHNR and CDR2 is FQNEAQ (reference sequence). Terminally differentiated effector memory CD45RA+ cells were excluded from the naive CD8 cells, which were CD45RO-negative and positively selected for CCR7. Sequenced material: naive CD8+ T cells from PBMCs. V and J are TRBV7-9 and TRBJ2-3; no reliable D call. This clonotype was sampled from a man in his late teens or twenties in good health. Some clones in this sample may be carry-over from other donors' samples. The CDR3 is CASSFQDTQYF. The CDR3 DNA sequence: TGTGCCAGCAGCTTCCAAGATACGCAGTATTTT.